This T cell receptor beta chain was recovered during a study of T cell repertoires in cytomegalovirus infection. Looking at the study overall: In the study, CMV epitopes included recently identified HLA-C-restricted and well-studied HLA-B-restricted ones. Indications of both CMV infection and matching HLA type were provided by public TCR beta signatures.

TCRdb itself ran the reads through MiXCR, one entry per CDR3 protein. The sample holds 100,000 to 150,000 distinct CDR3 sequences; 32% are singletons and the top ten take 58%. This clonotype was observed a handful of times. Its antigen remains unidentified. The TCR was taken from a human donor in good health (CMV status not recorded). Some clones in this sample may be carry-over from other donors' samples. This sample comprised CD8+ T cells from cultured PBMCs, obtained from culture after CMV antigen stimulation.

The CDR3 coding sequence is TGTGCCAGCAGTTTATCGGGACAGTTCTACGAGCAGTACTTC. Amino acids: CASSLSGQFYEQYF. The chain is built from TRBV27 and TRBJ2-7; TRBD1 matches at 7 bases. This CDR3 comprises 14 residues. With 0 bases clipped from V and 3 bases from J, the junction kept 2 bases outside the gene matches. Germline V gene lookup returns CDR1 MNHEY and CDR2 SMNVEV (reference sequence).